This TCR beta chain was recorded in a study of OX40 agonist ivuxolimab in advanced cancers. Points from the study as a whole: CD8+ T cells showed, on average, more clonal expansion than CD4+ cells. Which antigen the expanded peripheral T cells recognized is unknown.

Germline assignment: CDR1 MNHEY and CDR2 SVGAGI. CDR3 length: 15 amino acids. Trimming took 4 bases from V and 0 from J, leaving 10 bases between them. TCRdb's table, derived via immunoSEQ multiplex PCR, lists solely in-frame clones and lacks some. The sample consists of 30,000 to 40,000 clones, around 89% of them appearing once. A remark on this clone: The antigen is not known.

The J gene is TRBJ1-5, the V gene TRBV6-5; no definite D call. This TCR came from an adult with an advanced solid tumor such as melanoma, head and neck, liver or kidney cancer. Sequenced material: CD4+ or CD8+ T cells sorted from blood, taken in a trial of the OX40 agonist ivuxolimab. CDR3 DNA: TGTGCCAGCAGTTTAGACACCGATAGCAATCAGCCCCAGCATTTT. It translates to CASSLDTDSNQPQHF.